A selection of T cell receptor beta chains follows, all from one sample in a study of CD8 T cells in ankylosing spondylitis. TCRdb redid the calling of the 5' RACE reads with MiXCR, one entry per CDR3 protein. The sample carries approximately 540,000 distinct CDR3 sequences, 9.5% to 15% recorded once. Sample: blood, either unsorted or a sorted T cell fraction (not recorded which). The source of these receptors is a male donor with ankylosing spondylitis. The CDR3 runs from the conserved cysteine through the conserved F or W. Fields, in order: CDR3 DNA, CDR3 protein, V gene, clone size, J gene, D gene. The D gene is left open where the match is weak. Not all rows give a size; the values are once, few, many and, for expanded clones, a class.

TGCAGTGCAGACGTAGGACTAGCGGGAGTTATGGATGAGCAGTTCTTC | CSADVGLAGVMDEQFF | TRBV20-1 | once | TRBJ2-1 | TRBD2
TGTGCCAGCAGCTTGGCAACCGCGGCGGGTCGTGAAAAACTGTTTTTT | CASSLATAAGREKLFF | TRBV5-4 | NA | TRBJ1-4 | NA
TGTGCCAGTAGTACCTTCGGACAGGGGGGTAAGACCCAGCATTTT | CASSTFGQGGKTQHF | TRBV19 | few | TRBJ1-5 | TRBD1
TGTGCCAGCAGCTTATATCACGGGACATCGGATAATTCACCCCTCCACTTT | CASSLYHGTSDNSPLHF | TRBV7-9 | many | TRBJ1-6 | NA
TGTGCCAGCAGCCACTGGGGGGGCACTGAAGCTTTCTTT | CASSHWGGTEAFF | TRBV3-1 | few | TRBJ1-1 | NA
TGTGCCAGCAGCTCGGACTTCTCCTACGAGCAGTACTTC | CASSSDFSYEQYF | TRBV7-9 | few | TRBJ2-7 | NA
TGTGCCACCAGTGATTTTGGGACTAGCGGGAGACGCGCAGATACGCAGTATTTT | CATSDFGTSGRRADTQYF | TRBV24-1 | NA | TRBJ2-3 | TRBD2
TGCAGCGTTCGCCTTGGAGGGGATCAGCCCCAGCATTTT | CSVRLGGDQPQHF | TRBV29-1 | many | TRBJ1-5 | NA
TGCAGCGTTGTATGGCGGCACAATGAGCAGTTCTTC | CSVVWRHNEQFF | TRBV29-1 | few | TRBJ2-1 | NA
TGCAGTTTCCAGGCAGGGGCGGAAACAGATACGCAGTATTTT | CSFQAGAETDTQYF | TRBV20-1 | few | TRBJ2-3 | NA
TGTGCCAGCAGCCGTTCTGCTATGAACACTGAAGCTTTCTTT | CASSRSAMNTEAFF | TRBV7-9 | NA | TRBJ1-1 | NA
TGCAGCGTTGAAGGGGGTGGGAATGAGCAGTTCTTC | CSVEGGGNEQFF | TRBV29-1 | NA | TRBJ2-1 | NA
TGTGCCAGCAGTTACTCGGGGGGACAGGCTCTCACCGGGGAGCTGTTTTTT | CASSYSGGQALTGELFF | TRBV6-5 | NA | TRBJ2-2 | TRBD1
TGTGCCACCCTAGACTTAGGACTTAGCGGGAGAGGAAGGGAGACCCAGTACTTC | CATLDLGLSGRGRETQYF | TRBV24-1 | few | TRBJ2-5 | TRBD2
TGTGCCAGCAGGCATGGGGGAGTTAACAATGAGCAGTTCTTC | CASRHGGVNNEQFF | TRBV27 | many | TRBJ2-1 | NA
TGTGCCAGCAGCTCAGCAGGGACGAACACTGAAGCTTTCTTT | CASSSAGTNTEAFF | TRBV7-9 | NA | TRBJ1-1 | NA
TGTGCCAGCAGCATAGACAGGAACTATGGCTACACCTTC | CASSIDRNYGYTF | TRBV7-9 | NA | TRBJ1-2 | NA
TGTGCCAGCAGCCCCATAGGAGGGGGGGCTCAGCCCCAGCATTTT | CASSPIGGGAQPQHF | TRBV12-3/TRBV12-4 | many | TRBJ1-5 | NA
TGTGCCAGCAGTTTAAGGCACCTTGGGGCTGAAGCTTTCTTT | CASSLRHLGAEAFF | TRBV12-3/TRBV12-4 | NA | TRBJ1-1 | NA
TGTGCCAGCAGGGCAGAGACGAACACCGGGGAGCTGTTTTTT | CASRAETNTGELFF | TRBV6-1 | NA | TRBJ2-2 | NA
TGTGCCAGCAGCCCACAGGGGACAGCGAACACCGGGGAGCTGTTTTTT | CASSPQGTANTGELFF | TRBV2 | NA | TRBJ2-2 | TRBD1
TGTGCCAGCAGCCTAATGGGAGGGGTGAACACTGAAGCTTTCTTT | CASSLMGGVNTEAFF | TRBV7-9 | few | TRBJ1-1 | NA
TGTGCCAGCTTCCGTGAGGGCCCCTTAGGATCACCCCTCCACTTT | CASFREGPLGSPLHF | TRBV5-6 | few | TRBJ1-6 | NA
TGTGCCAGCACTAGGACTAGACAAGAGACCCAGTACTTC | CASTRTRQETQYF | TRBV3-1 | NA | TRBJ2-5 | TRBD2
TGCGCCAGCAGCCAAGACCCGGGACAGGGTAAACGGAATGAGCAGTTCTTC | CASSQDPGQGKRNEQFF | TRBV4-1 | few | TRBJ2-1 | TRBD1
TGTGCCACCAGTGACCCCAGATCGGACTACCAAGCCACAGATACGCAGTATTTT | CATSDPRSDYQATDTQYF | TRBV24-1 | NA | TRBJ2-3 | NA
TGTGCCAGCAGTGAAGTGAGCTCCTACAATGAGCAGTTCTTC | CASSEVSSYNEQFF | TRBV6-1 | NA | TRBJ2-1 | NA
TGTGCCACCAGTGATTTAGTTCCCAGACGTCAGCCCCAGCATTTT | CATSDLVPRRQPQHF | TRBV24-1 | few | TRBJ1-5 | NA
TGTGCCAGCAGCTCGGGGACACTTAAAACTGGGCAGTTCTTC | CASSSGTLKTGQFF | TRBV7-9 | NA | TRBJ2-1 | NA
TGTGCCACCAGTGCCGCCGGGACAGGGAGCACAGATACGCAGTATTTT | CATSAAGTGSTDTQYF | TRBV24-1 | many | TRBJ2-3 | TRBD1
TGTGCCAGCAGTGATATGGCGGGAGAGGGAGAGACCCAGTACTTC | CASSDMAGEGETQYF | TRBV25-1 | few | TRBJ2-5 | TRBD2
TGTGCCAGCAGTAGCGCTCGACAGGGGGCCTACACTGAAGCTTTCTTT | CASSSARQGAYTEAFF | TRBV2 | NA | TRBJ1-1 | TRBD1
TGTGCCAGCTCACTGGGGGCCCAAAACTCCTACGAGCAGTACTTC | CASSLGAQNSYEQYF | TRBV18 | few | TRBJ2-7 | NA
TGTGCCACCAGCAGACGCAGACAGGGAACATCCTACAATGAGCAGTTCTTC | CATSRRRQGTSYNEQFF | TRBV15 | few | TRBJ2-1 | TRBD1
TGTGCCAGCAACGGGGACAGGGAAGGCGGGGAGCTGTTTTTT | CASNGDREGGELFF | TRBV6-1 | few | TRBJ2-2 | TRBD1
TGTGCCAGCAGCTTGCTGGTTGAGGGGCATGAGCAGTTCTTC | CASSLLVEGHEQFF | TRBV5-5 | few | TRBJ2-1 | NA
TGTGCCAGCAGCTTAGCGGGACAGGGGGGAGGCTATGGCTACACCTTC | CASSLAGQGGGYGYTF | TRBV7-2 | NA | TRBJ1-2 | TRBD1
TGTGCCAGCAGCAATACTAGGAACAATGAGCAGTTCTTC | CASSNTRNNEQFF | TRBV11-2 | few | TRBJ2-1 | NA
TGTGCCAGCAGTCGCACTAGCGGGACCCCCTACGAGCAGTACTTC | CASSRTSGTPYEQYF | TRBV12-3/TRBV12-4 | many | TRBJ2-7 | TRBD2
TGCGCCAGCAGCTCACGACCGGGGGACGAATGGGAGCAGTTCTTC | CASSSRPGDEWEQFF | TRBV5-1 | NA | TRBJ2-1 | NA
TGTGCCAGCAGCCAAGACTGGTCGGGGGCCAACGTCCTGACTTTC | CASSQDWSGANVLTF | TRBV3-1 | many | TRBJ2-6 | NA
TGCGCCAGCGCCGAAGGGGTCTACAATGAGCAGTTCTTC | CASAEGVYNEQFF | TRBV5-1 | few | TRBJ2-1 | NA
TGTGCCAGCAGCTTTCCAGGGGTTGAAGCCCAGTACTTC | CASSFPGVEAQYF | TRBV5-6 | few | TRBJ2-5 | NA
TGTGCCAGCAGCCCCGCCGGGGGCGGCTCCTACGAGCAGTACTTC | CASSPAGGGSYEQYF | TRBV7-7 | NA | TRBJ2-7 | NA
TGTGCCACCAGTGATCGCCGGACTAGCGGGCATGAGCAGTTCTTC | CATSDRRTSGHEQFF | TRBV24-1 | many | TRBJ2-1 | TRBD2
TGCGCCAGCTCTCTGTCTTCTACCACAGATACGCAGTATTTT | CASSLSSTTDTQYF | TRBV5-1 | many | TRBJ2-3 | NA
TGTGCCAGCAGCTTAGGGGAAAGCTCCTACGAGCAGTACTTC | CASSLGESSYEQYF | TRBV7-9 | NA | TRBJ2-7 | NA
TGTGCCAGCAGCCCCGGGATCCTTAAGACCGGGGAGCTGTTTTTT | CASSPGILKTGELFF | TRBV4-2 | few | TRBJ2-2 | NA
TGTGCCAGCAGCCAAGTTGGCCTAGCGGGAGGTCTTGGCGGGGAGCTGTTTTTT | CASSQVGLAGGLGGELFF | TRBV4-2 | NA | TRBJ2-2 | TRBD2
TGTGCCACCAGTGATTCTTACAGGGGATCGAACACCGGGGAGCTGTTTTTT | CATSDSYRGSNTGELFF | TRBV24-1 | few | TRBJ2-2 | TRBD1